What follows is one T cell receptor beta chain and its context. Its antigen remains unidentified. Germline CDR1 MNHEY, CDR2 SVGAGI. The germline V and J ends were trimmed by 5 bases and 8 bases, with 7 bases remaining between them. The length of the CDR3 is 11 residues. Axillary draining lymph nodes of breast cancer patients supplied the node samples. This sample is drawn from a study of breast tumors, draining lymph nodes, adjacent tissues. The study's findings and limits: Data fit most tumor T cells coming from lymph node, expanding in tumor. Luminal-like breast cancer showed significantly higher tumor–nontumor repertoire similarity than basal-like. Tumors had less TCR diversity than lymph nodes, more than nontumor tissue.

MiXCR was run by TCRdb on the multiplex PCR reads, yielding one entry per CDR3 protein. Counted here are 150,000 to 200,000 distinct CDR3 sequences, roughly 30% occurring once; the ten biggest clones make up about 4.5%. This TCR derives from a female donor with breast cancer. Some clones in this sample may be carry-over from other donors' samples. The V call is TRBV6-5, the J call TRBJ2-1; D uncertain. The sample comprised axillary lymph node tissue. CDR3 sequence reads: CASSNVDEQFF. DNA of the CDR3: TGTGCCAGCAGTAATGTCGATGAGCAGTTCTTC.